This record covers a single TCR beta chain. The target antigen is unknown. This entry belongs to a study of cytomegalovirus exposure and HLA in healthy donors. Regarding donors, all were healthy bone marrow donors. Study-level points and caveats: Researchers counted roughly 150 TCR beta chains as cytomegalovirus-associated.

Primers: 60 Vbeta forward and 13 Jbeta reverse. The protocol was immunoSEQ multiplex PCR, while the TCRdb copy is restricted to in-frame clones and leaves out a portion. The repertoire has roughly 150,000 clones, approximately 80% of them found once; the top ten carry 13% to 15%. Sequencing was performed on PBMCs. The source of this sequence is a woman aged 40 to 50 in good health and CMV-seronegative.

In DNA form, the CDR3 reads TGTGCCAGCAGTTTATTGTGGGACAGTGCCACAGATACGCAGTATTTT. It yields the protein CASSLLWDSATDTQYF. The chain combines TRBV28 with TRBJ2-3; 7 bases agree with TRBD1. The V gene end was trimmed by 1 base and the J gene end by 2 bases; junction bases not matched to a gene: 6. The germline CDR1 and CDR2 sequences are MDHEN and SYDVKM. The CDR3 is 16 amino acids.